One sample yielded the 5 T cell receptor beta chains listed below, sequenced in a study of control samples from healthy donors and cancer patients. Some clones are missing from TCRdb's copy, which holds only in-frame ones; the method was immunoSEQ multiplex PCR. The sample comprises over 85,000 clones, roughly 91% of which are singletons, and roughly a tenth rests with the top ten. Sequenced: PBMCs. The origin of the receptors is a woman aged 45-65 years with colorectal cancer.

V and J are TRBV7-9 and TRBJ2-5, with TRBD2 identical over 9 bases. The V and J ends lost 6 bases and 4 bases, in that order; junction bases with no gene match: 12. Germline-derived CDR1 and CDR2 are SEHNR and FQNEAQ (reference sequence). This CDR3 region has 16 residues. This CDR3 is CASSEGASGISETQYF. The CDR3 coding sequence is TGTGCCAGCAGTGAGGGGGCTAGCGGGATCTCAGAGACCCAGTACTTC.

The chain uses TRBV18 and TRBJ1-3; D unresolved. The CDR3 runs to 15 residues. Trimming removed 3 bases at V and 2 bases at J, with 11 bases between. Germline CDR1 KGHSH, CDR2 LQKENI. CDR3 sequence (DNA): TGTGCCAGCTCACCCCCGGCCCTGGCTGGAAACACCATATATTTT. This sequence encodes CASSPPALAGNTIYF.

The genes are TRBV6-2 or TRBV6-3 and TRBJ1-5; D gene unclear. Germline V gene sequence: CDR1 MNHEY, CDR2 SVGEGT. This CDR3 comprises 16 residues. Trimming pared 2 bases from V and 0 bases from J, leaving 11 bases between. The CDR3 protein is CASSYPPYYSNQPQHF. The DNA for the CDR3 is TGTGCCAGCAGTTACCCTCCGTATTATAGCAATCAGCCCCAGCATTTT.

This rearrangement joins TRBV30 to TRBJ1-1, with unresolved D. The germline CDR1 and CDR2 sequences are GTSNPN and SVGIG (reference sequence). V gave up 0 bases and J gave up 1 base, with 9 bases separating them. CDR3 size: 14 residues. In DNA, the CDR3 is TGTGCCTGGAGTGTATCCCCGGGGAACACTGAAGCTTTCTTT. Translating gives CAWSVSPGNTEAFF. Supplemented by reference TRBV30 and TRBJ1-1, the full variable domain reads SQTIHQWPATLVQPVGSPLSLECTVEGTSNPNLYWYRQAAGRGLQLLFYSVGIGQISSEVPQNLSASRPQDRQFILSSKKLLLSDSGFYLCAWSVSPGNTEAFFGQGTRLTVV.

The rearrangement links TRBV5-1 to TRBJ2-1; D may be TRBD1 (6 bases). The CDR3 sequence is 14 residues long. V lost 0 bases and J 7 bases, leaving 11 bases between the germline ends. Germline V gives CDR1 SGHRS, CDR2 YFSETQ. The CDR3 loop reads CASSLAVGANEQFF. The CDR3 DNA sequence: TGCGCCAGCAGCTTGGCTGTGGGGGCAAATGAGCAGTTCTTC.